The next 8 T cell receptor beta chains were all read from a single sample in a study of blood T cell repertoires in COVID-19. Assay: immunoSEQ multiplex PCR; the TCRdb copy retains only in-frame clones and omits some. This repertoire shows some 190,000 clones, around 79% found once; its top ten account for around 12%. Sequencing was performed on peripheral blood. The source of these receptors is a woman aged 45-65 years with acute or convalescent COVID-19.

CDR3 residues: CASGRTGGSYEQYF. In nucleotides, the CDR3 is TGTGCCAGCGGTAGAACAGGGGGGTCCTACGAGCAGTACTTC. The J gene is TRBJ2-7, the V gene TRBV27; 8 positions match TRBD1. The CDR3 has 14 residues. V was clipped by 8 bases and J by 1 base; unmatched bases: 7. CDR1 MNHEY and CDR2 SMNVEV come from the germline V gene (reference sequence).

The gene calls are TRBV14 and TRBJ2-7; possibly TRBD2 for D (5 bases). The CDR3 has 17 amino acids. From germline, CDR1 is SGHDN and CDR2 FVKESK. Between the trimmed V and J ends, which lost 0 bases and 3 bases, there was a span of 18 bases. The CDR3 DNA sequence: TGTGCCAGCAGCCAAGAACGAGTGAGGCGGGTCTACTACGAGCAGTACTTC. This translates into CASSQERVRRVYYEQYF.

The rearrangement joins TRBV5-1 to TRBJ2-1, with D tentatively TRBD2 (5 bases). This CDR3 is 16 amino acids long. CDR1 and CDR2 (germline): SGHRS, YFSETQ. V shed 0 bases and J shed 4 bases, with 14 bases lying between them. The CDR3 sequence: CASSLALRVGYNEQFF. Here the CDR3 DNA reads TGCGCCAGCAGCTTGGCCTTGAGGGTGGGGTACAATGAGCAGTTCTTC. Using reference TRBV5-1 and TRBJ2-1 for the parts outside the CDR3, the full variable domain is KAGVTQTPRYLIKTRGQQVTLSCSPISGHRSVSWYQQTPGQGLQFLFEYFSETQRNKGNFPGRFSGRQFSNSRSEMNVSTLELGDSALYLCASSLALRVGYNEQFFGPGTRLTVL.

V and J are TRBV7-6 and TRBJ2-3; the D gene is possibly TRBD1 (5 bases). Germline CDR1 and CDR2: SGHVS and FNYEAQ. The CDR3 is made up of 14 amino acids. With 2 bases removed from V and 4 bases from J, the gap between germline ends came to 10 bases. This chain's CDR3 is CASSLTGQADTQYF. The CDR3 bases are TGTGCCAGCAGCTTAACAGGCCAGGCAGATACGCAGTATTTT.

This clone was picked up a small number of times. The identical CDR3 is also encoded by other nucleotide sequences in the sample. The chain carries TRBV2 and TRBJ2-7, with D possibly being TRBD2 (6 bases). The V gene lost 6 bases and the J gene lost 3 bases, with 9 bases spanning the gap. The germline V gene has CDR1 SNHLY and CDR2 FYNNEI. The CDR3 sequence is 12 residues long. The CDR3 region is CASRRDFYEQYF. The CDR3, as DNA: TGTGCCAGCAGGAGGGACTTCTACGAGCAGTACTTC. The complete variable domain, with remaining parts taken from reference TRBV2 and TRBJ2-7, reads EPEVTQTPSHQVTQMGQEVILRCVPISNHLYFYWYRQILGQKVEFLVSFYNNEISEKSEIFDDQFSVERPDGSNFTLKIRSTKLEDSAMYFCASRRDFYEQYFGPGTRLTVT.

For the CDR3, the DNA is TGTGCCAGCAGCCTAGGGGGGACAGATTTTTACGAGCAGTACTTC. Protein sequence: CASSLGGTDFYEQYF. V usage is TRBV7-2 and J usage is TRBJ2-7, with a tentative D call TRBD1 (7 bases). Germline-derived CDR1 and CDR2 are SGHTA and FQGNSA. The CDR3 consists of 15 residues. V was shortened by 5 bases and J by 4 bases, with 18 bases between the two germline ends.

The CDR3 DNA is TGTGCCAGCAGTTACTCGGGACAGGGGGCGGACACCATATATTTT. Protein: CASSYSGQGADTIYF. The V and J genes are TRBV6-6 and TRBJ1-3; 12 bases align to TRBD1. Germline lookup yields CDR1 MNHNY and CDR2 SVGAGI (reference sequence). The ends lost 0 bases at V and 8 bases at J; junction bases unmatched: 2. This CDR3 has 15 residues.

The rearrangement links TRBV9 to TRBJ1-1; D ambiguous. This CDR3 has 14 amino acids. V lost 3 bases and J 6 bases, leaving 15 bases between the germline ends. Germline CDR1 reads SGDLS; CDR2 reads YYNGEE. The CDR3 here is CASSATELGAEAFF. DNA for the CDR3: TGTGCCAGCAGCGCTACAGAATTGGGCGCTGAAGCTTTCTTT.